This passage covers 17 T cell receptor beta chains from one sample sequenced in a study of CD8 T cells in acute hepatitis C reinfection. The protocol was immunoSEQ multiplex PCR, while the TCRdb copy is restricted to in-frame clones and leaves out a portion. The sample carries tens of thousands of clones, 80% to 90% recorded once. Time point of the sample: naive CD8 control sorted from an acute-time-point sample. Source material: naive CD8+ T cells from PBMCs. These receptors were obtained from a young woman who spontaneously cleared hepatitis C infection.

The chain uses TRBV2 and TRBJ2-7; weak D call: TRBD1 (6 bases). CDR1 SNHLY and CDR2 FYNNEI come from the germline V gene. Trimming stripped 10 bases from V and 6 bases from J, with 28 bases between. There are 16 residues in the CDR3. Here the CDR3 DNA reads TGTGCCATCCCGATCGGGGACACCGCTGATTTCGGCGAGCAGTACTTC. It yields the protein CAIPIGDTADFGEQYF.

V usage is TRBV19 and J usage is TRBJ2-7, with a tentative D call TRBD2 (6 bases). The CDR3 spans 13 residues. V shed 4 bases and J shed 4 bases, with 11 bases lying between them. Germline loops: CDR1 LNHDA, CDR2 SQIVND (reference sequence). This CDR3 reads CASSTGLLYEQYF. CDR3 nucleotide sequence: TGTGCCAGTAGTACGGGACTTCTTTACGAGCAGTACTTC.

The CDR3 sequence is CASSLGSGSTDEQFF. CDR3 nucleotides: TGTGCCAGCAGTCTGGGTAGCGGGAGTACCGATGAGCAGTTCTTC. The chain carries TRBV27 and TRBJ2-1; 9 bases map to TRBD2. The length of the CDR3 is 15 residues. Germline V gives CDR1 MNHEY, CDR2 SMNVEV (reference sequence). J gave up 8 bases and V 5 bases, and 10 bases lay outside the gene matches.

The chain links TRBV27 to TRBJ1-1; D is uncertain. Germline values: CDR1 MNHEY, CDR2 SMNVEV (reference sequence). Trimming left V 0 bases short and J 1 base short, with 6 bases between. The CDR3 extends over 14 amino acids. The CDR3 DNA reads as TGTGCCAGCAGTTTATCGGCAACGAACACTGAAGCTTTCTTT. Protein: CASSLSATNTEAFF.

On this clone itself: At one of its ends the junction is not consistent with the germline gene, which may arise from a read error. The chain employs TRBV6-5 and TRBJ2-1; 7 bases map to TRBD2. Germline V gene lookup returns CDR1 MNHEY and CDR2 SVGAGI. The CDR3 contains 14 residues. CDR3 bases: TGTGCCAGCAGTTACGGGGGAGGGTCCGAGCGACGGATCTTC. This encodes CASSYGGGSERRIF.

CDR3 sequence reads: CASSIQGSANEKLFF. CDR3 DNA sequence: TGTGCCAGTAGTATCCAGGGGTCGGCTAATGAAAAACTGTTTTTT. The gene calls are TRBV19 and TRBJ1-4; maybe TRBD1 (6 bases). V lost 3 bases to trimming and J lost 3 bases, with 11 bases between them. Per the germline V gene, CDR1 is LNHDA and CDR2 is SQIVND (reference sequence). This CDR3 comprises 15 residues.

This CDR3 is CASSPPTSGFGDEQFF. CDR3 sequence (DNA): TGTGCCAGCTCACCACCGACTAGCGGGTTCGGGGATGAGCAGTTCTTC. The gene calls are TRBV18 and TRBJ2-1; 10 bases align to TRBD2. The CDR3 spans 16 residues. V lost 0 bases to trimming and J lost 8 bases; unmatched junction nucleotides: 7. Looked up from germline, CDR1 is KGHSH and CDR2 is LQKENI. Using reference TRBV18 and TRBJ2-1 for the parts outside the CDR3, the full variable domain is NAGVMQNPRHLVRRRGQEARLRCSPMKGHSHVYWYRQLPEEGLKFMVYLQKENIIDESGMPKERFSAEFPKEGPSILRIQQVVRGDSAAYFCASSPPTSGFGDEQFFGPGTRLTVL.

The V call is TRBV18, the J call TRBJ1-1; D not resolved. There are 15 residues in the CDR3. V lost 0 bases, J lost 0 bases, and 8 bases lay in between. Germline CDR1 and CDR2: KGHSH and LQKENI. CDR3 sequence: CASSPPVTLNTEAFF. DNA for the CDR3: TGTGCCAGCTCACCACCCGTTACCCTGAACACTGAAGCTTTCTTT.

The CDR3 loop reads CASGQGLAGGANTGELFF. Here the CDR3 DNA reads TGTGCTAGTGGCCAGGGACTAGCGGGAGGGGCGAACACCGGGGAGCTGTTTTTT. The J gene is TRBJ2-2, the V gene TRBV12-5, with 16 nucleotides matching TRBD2. The junction had 4 bases not matched to a gene; V was cut back by 6 bases and J by 0 bases. The germline V gene has CDR1 LGHNT and CDR2 FRNRAP. This CDR3 spans 18 amino acids.

The chain couples TRBV5-8 to TRBJ2-2; D remains ambiguous. The CDR3 covers 15 residues. Trimming cost V 4 bases and J 2 bases, with 12 bases left between them. CDR1 is SGHTS and CDR2 is YDEGEE in the germline V gene. CDR3 sequence: CASSHQIVNTGELFF. In DNA form, the CDR3 reads TGTGCCAGCAGCCACCAGATTGTCAACACCGGGGAGCTGTTTTTT.

The gene calls are TRBV6-5 and TRBJ2-6; D remains ambiguous. Trimming removed 4 bases at V and 0 bases at J, with 7 bases between. In germline, CDR1 is MNHEY, CDR2 SVGAGI. The CDR3 consists of 15 residues. The CDR3 protein is CASSSGSSGANVLTF. DNA of the CDR3: TGTGCCAGCAGTTCTGGCAGCTCTGGGGCCAACGTCCTGACTTTC.

This clone was found once. The chain couples TRBV7-2 to TRBJ2-2, with 8 bases identical to TRBD2. The ends lost 0 bases at V and 0 bases at J; junction bases unmatched: 9. The CDR3 loop spans 19 amino acids. Germline CDR1 SGHTA, CDR2 FQGNSA. The CDR3 loop is CASSLAPGGSFANTGELFF. The CDR3 region has the DNA TGTGCCAGCAGCTTAGCCCCGGGAGGGTCGTTCGCGAACACCGGGGAGCTGTTTTTT.

This clone was detected a few times. The chain joins TRBV7-7 to TRBJ1-1, with TRBD1 as a possible D gene (5 bases). Germline lookup yields CDR1 SSHAT and CDR2 FNYEAQ (reference sequence). The CDR3 is made up of 13 amino acids. Between the trimmed V and J ends, which lost 5 bases and 8 bases, there was a span of 15 bases. The DNA of the CDR3 is TGTGCCAGCAGCCAGTGGACCGGGACCGAAGCTTTCTTT. This gives the protein CASSQWTGTEAFF.

The chain recombines TRBV27 with TRBJ2-5; D possibly corresponds to TRBD2 (6 bases). Germline loops: CDR1 MNHEY, CDR2 SMNVEV (reference sequence). The CDR3 is made up of 14 amino acids. Trimming took off 3 bases at V and 3 bases at J, with 11 bases between the two ends. CDR3 sequence: CASSFQTGEETQYF. The CDR3 DNA is TGTGCCAGCAGTTTTCAGACGGGAGAAGAGACCCAGTACTTC.

This clone was detected a few times. The chain uses TRBV6-6 and TRBJ2-2; TRBD2 matches 13 bases. Germline CDR1 MNHNY, CDR2 SVGAGI (reference sequence). V lost 0 bases to trimming and J lost 5 bases; unmatched junction nucleotides: 0. The CDR3 runs to 16 residues. The CDR3 DNA reads as TGTGCCAGCAGTTACTCGGGACTAGCGGGGACCGGGGAGCTGTTTTTT. Its protein product is CASSYSGLAGTGELFF.

This chain uses TRBV6-5 with TRBJ2-2; tentative D call: TRBD2 (5 bases). Germline CDR1 and CDR2: MNHEY and SVGAGI. This CDR3 contains 13 residues. Trimming took off 7 bases at V and 7 bases at J, with 13 bases between the two ends. The CDR3 nucleotides read TGTGCCAGCACGTCGGGGTCGGGCGGGGAGCTGTTTTTT. This encodes CASTSGSGGELFF.

V is TRBV19 and J is TRBJ1-2; 7 bases map to TRBD1. The CDR3 extends over 15 amino acids. Germline V lookup: CDR1 LNHDA, CDR2 SQIVND (reference sequence). V gave up 10 bases and J gave up 4 bases; unmatched junction bases: 15. This chain's CDR3 is CATRPVDRAVYGYTF. In DNA form, the CDR3 reads TGTGCCACCCGCCCCGTAGACAGGGCGGTCTATGGCTACACCTTC.